There are many counts of the clone carrying this TCR beta chain. What it binds is not known. This sample is part of a study of T cells in Graves' hyperthyroidism and ophthalmopathy. Germline V CDR1 and CDR2: MGHRA, YSYEKL. Trimming pared 0 bases from V and 0 bases from J, leaving 8 bases between. The length of the CDR3 is 15 residues. The TCR beta CDR3 regions underwent amplification using RNA transcripts as the source. HTBI primers were employed in a first-round RT-PCR of the TCR CDR3. TCRdb re-derived calls from the multiplex PCR reads in MiXCR, one entry per CDR3 protein. Of about 270,000 distinct CDR3 sequences listed, less than 30% are singletons. Whole-study findings and limits: Before onset, ophthalmopathy was predicted by the model a median around 6.5 months earlier. A model using 13 V-J features told ophthalmopathy apart from stable hyperthyroidism. Also found in blood were most expanded thyroid clonotypes above 0.001.

Out of 10 ml of fresh peripheral blood came the PBMCs. The specimen was blood. This receptor was taken from a man in his forties with Graves' hyperthyroidism that later progressed to Graves' ophthalmopathy. The genes are TRBV4-1 and TRBJ1-1; D may be TRBD1 (6 bases). The CDR3 is CASSQDPGVNTEAFF. The DNA for the CDR3 is TGCGCCAGCAGCCAAGACCCAGGGGTGAACACTGAAGCTTTCTTT.